Sequencing of this T cell receptor (beta chain) was carried out in a study of T cells in Graves' hyperthyroidism and ophthalmopathy. Overall study: The blood sample was taken at first diagnosis, before treatment began.

As concerns this clonotype: As yet, its antigen is unknown.

Study outcomes and limitations: Within blood appeared most thyroid clonotypes that had expanded above 0.001.

Authors of the study amplified TCR beta CDR3 regions from RNA transcripts. Carried out on the TCR CDR3, a first-round RT-PCR used the HTBI primer set. One entry per CDR3 protein results from TCRdb running MiXCR on the multiplex PCR reads. Found here are around 290,000 distinct CDR3 sequences, 10% to 15% of them singletons; the top ten hold roughly 8.5%. V gave up 1 base and J gave up 0 bases, with 4 bases separating them. The CDR3 runs to 14 residues. The V gene's germline CDR1 is LNHDA and CDR2 SQIVND (reference sequence). This receptor was obtained from a woman between 25 and 40 years old with Graves' hyperthyroidism that later progressed to Graves' ophthalmopathy. The chain employs TRBV19 and TRBJ1-5; the D is unclear. The sequenced sample was blood. In nucleotides, the CDR3 is TGTGCCAGTAGTATAGCACATAGCAATCAGCCCCAGCATTTT. Residues: CASSIAHSNQPQHF.